The clone carrying this TCR beta chain was detected a few times. What it binds is unknown. Time point specified: week 47, end of study. Topical imiquimod was applied with each vaccine dose, which held 300 ug of mutant IDH1 20-mer peptide. The data derive from a study of a mutant IDH1 vaccine in newly diagnosed glioma. Measured with immunoSEQ multiplex PCR; TCRdb has only the in-frame clones, and not every one. The sample shows around 94,000 clones, 89% of them seen only once. The sequence was collected from a woman between 45 and 60 years old with glioma. The sequenced sample was PBMCs, obtained from a glioma patient whose treatment included an IDH1 peptide vaccine.

CDR3 DNA: TGTGCCAGCAGCTCAGACGGGACTACGAATGAGCAGTTCTTC. Protein sequence: CASSSDGTTNEQFF. The chain combines TRBV7-9 with TRBJ2-1; 7 nucleotides align to TRBD2. CDR3 length: 14 amino acids. The germline CDR1 and CDR2 sequences are SEHNR and FQNEAQ (reference sequence). V dropped 4 bases and J dropped 7; count of bases not matched to a gene: 7.